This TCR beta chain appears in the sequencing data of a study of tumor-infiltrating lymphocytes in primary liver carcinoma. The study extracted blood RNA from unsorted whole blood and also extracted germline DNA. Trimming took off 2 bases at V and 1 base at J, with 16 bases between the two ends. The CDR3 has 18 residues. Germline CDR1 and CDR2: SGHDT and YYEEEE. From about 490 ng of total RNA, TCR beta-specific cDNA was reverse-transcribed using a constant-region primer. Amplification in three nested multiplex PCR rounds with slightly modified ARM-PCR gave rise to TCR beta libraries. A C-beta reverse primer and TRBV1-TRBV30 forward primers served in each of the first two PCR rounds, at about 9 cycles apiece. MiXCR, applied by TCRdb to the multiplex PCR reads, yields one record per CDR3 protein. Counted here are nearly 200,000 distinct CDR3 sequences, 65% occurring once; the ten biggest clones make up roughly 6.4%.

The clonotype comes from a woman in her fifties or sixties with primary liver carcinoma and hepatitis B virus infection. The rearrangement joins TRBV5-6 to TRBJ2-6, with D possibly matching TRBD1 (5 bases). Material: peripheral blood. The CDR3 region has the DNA TGTGCCAGCAGCTTATTCGCGACAGCCGATTCTGGGGCCAACGTCCTGACTTTC. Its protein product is CASSLFATADSGANVLTF.